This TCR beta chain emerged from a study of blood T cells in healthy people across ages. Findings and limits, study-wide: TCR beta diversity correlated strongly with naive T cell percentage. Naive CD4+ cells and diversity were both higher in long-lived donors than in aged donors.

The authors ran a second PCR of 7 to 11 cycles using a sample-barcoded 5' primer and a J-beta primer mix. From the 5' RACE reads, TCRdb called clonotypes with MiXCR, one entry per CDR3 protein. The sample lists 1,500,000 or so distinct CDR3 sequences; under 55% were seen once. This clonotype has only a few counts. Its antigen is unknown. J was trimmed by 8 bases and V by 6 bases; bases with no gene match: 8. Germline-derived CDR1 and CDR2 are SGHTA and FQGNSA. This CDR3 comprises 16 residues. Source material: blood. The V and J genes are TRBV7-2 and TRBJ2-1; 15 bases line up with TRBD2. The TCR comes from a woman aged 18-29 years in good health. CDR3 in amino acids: CASSLGLAGGQHEQFF. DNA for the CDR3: TGTGCCAGCAGTCTTGGACTAGCGGGAGGGCAGCATGAGCAGTTCTTC.